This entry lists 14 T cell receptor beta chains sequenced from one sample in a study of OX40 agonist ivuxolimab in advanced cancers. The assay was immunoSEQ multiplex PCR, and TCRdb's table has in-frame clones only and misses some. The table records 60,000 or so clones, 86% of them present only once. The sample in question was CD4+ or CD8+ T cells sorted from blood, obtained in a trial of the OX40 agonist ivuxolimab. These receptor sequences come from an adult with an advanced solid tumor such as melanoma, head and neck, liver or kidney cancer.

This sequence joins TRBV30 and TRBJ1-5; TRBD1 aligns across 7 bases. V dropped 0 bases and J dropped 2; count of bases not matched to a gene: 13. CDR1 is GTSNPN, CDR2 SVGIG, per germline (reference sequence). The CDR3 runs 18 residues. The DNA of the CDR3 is TGTGCCTGGAGTGTACCCCTTTATACAGGGGACGGCAATCAGCCCCAGCATTTT. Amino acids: CAWSVPLYTGDGNQPQHF.

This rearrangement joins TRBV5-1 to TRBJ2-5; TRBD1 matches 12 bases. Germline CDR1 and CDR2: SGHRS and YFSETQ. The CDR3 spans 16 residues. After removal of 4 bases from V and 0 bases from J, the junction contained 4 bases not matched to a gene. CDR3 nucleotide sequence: TGCGCCAGCAGCGGCGGGACAGGGGGCTACCAAGAGACCCAGTACTTC. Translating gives CASSGGTGGYQETQYF. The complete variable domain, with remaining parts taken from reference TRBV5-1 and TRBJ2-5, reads KAGVTQTPRYLIKTRGQQVTLSCSPISGHRSVSWYQQTPGQGLQFLFEYFSETQRNKGNFPGRFSGRQFSNSRSEMNVSTLELGDSALYLCASSGGTGGYQETQYFGPGTRLLVL.

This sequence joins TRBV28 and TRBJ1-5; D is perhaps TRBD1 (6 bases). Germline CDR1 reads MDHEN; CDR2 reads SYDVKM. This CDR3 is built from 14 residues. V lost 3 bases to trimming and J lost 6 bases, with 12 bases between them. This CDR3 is CASSLSGASQPQHF. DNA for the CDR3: TGTGCCAGCAGTTTGTCGGGGGCCAGTCAGCCCCAGCATTTT.

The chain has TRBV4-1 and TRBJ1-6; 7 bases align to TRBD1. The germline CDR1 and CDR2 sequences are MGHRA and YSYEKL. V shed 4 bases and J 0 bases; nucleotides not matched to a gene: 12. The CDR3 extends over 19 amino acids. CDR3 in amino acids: CASSLTQTGPGSYNSPLHF. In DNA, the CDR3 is TGCGCCAGCAGCCTCACCCAGACAGGGCCCGGCTCCTATAATTCACCCCTCCACTTT.

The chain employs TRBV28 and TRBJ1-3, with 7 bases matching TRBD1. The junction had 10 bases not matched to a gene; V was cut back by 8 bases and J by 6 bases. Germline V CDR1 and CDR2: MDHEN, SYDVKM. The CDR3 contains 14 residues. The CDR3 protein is CASVEEGAPNTIYF. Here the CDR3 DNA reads TGTGCCAGCGTGGAGGAGGGGGCTCCAAACACCATATATTTT.

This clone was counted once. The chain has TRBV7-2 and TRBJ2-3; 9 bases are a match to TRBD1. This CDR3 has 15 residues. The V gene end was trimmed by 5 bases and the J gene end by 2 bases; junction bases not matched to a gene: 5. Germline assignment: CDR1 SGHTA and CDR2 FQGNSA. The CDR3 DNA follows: TGTGCCAGCAGCCCCAGGACAGGGGTCACAGATACGCAGTATTTT. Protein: CASSPRTGVTDTQYF. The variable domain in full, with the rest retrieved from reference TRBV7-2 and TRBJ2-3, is GAGVSQSPSNKVTEKGKDVELRCDPISGHTALYWYRQSLGQGLEFLIYFQGNSAPDKSGLPSDRFSAERTGGSVSTLTIQRTQQEDSAVYLCASSPRTGVTDTQYFGPGTRLTVL.

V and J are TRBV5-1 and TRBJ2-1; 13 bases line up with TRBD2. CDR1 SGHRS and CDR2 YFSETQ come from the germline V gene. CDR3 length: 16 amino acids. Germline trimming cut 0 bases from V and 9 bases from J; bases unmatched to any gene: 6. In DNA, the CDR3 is TGCGCCAGCAGCTTGGGGACTAGCGGGGGAGACGGTGAGCAGTTCTTC. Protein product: CASSLGTSGGDGEQFF. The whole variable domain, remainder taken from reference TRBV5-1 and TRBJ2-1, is KAGVTQTPRYLIKTRGQQVTLSCSPISGHRSVSWYQQTPGQGLQFLFEYFSETQRNKGNFPGRFSGRQFSNSRSEMNVSTLELGDSALYLCASSLGTSGGDGEQFFGPGTRLTVL.

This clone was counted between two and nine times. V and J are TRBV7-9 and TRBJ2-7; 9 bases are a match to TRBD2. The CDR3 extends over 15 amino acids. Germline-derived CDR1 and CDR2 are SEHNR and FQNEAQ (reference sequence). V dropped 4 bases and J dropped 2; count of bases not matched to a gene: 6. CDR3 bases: TGTGCCAGCAGCTCGACTAGCGGTACCCCCTACGAGCAGTACTTC. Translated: CASSSTSGTPYEQYF.

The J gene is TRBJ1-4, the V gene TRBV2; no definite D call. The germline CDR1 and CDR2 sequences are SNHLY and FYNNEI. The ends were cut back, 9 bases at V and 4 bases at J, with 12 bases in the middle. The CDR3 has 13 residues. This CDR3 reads CASQRDYNEKLFF. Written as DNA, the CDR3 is TGTGCCAGTCAAAGGGATTATAATGAAAAACTGTTTTTT.

CDR3 bases: TGTGCCAGCAGCTTGGGGGTGTTAAATGAAAAACTGTTTTTT. It specifies CASSLGVLNEKLFF. The chain links TRBV7-9 to TRBJ1-4, with D perhaps matching TRBD1 (5 bases). Germline assignment: CDR1 SEHNR and CDR2 FQNEAQ (reference sequence). Between the trimmed V and J ends, which lost 3 bases and 5 bases, there was a span of 10 bases. This CDR3 has 14 residues.

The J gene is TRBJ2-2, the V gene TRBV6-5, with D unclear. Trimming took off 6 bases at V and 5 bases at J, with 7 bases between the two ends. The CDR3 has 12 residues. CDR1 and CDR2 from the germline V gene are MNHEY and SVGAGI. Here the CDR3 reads CASSRITGELFF. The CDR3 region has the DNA TGTGCCAGCAGCCGTATAACCGGGGAGCTGTTTTTT.

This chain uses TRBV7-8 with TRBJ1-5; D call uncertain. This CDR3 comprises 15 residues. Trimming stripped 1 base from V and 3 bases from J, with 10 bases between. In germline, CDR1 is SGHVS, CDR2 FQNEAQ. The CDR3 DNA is TGTGCCAGCAGCTTAGTCGGCGGGGACAATCAGCCCCAGCATTTT. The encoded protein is CASSLVGGDNQPQHF. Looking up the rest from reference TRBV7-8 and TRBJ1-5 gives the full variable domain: GAGVSQSPRYKVAKRGQDVALRCDPISGHVSLFWYQQALGQGPEFLTYFQNEAQLDKSGLPSDRFFAERPEGSVSTLKIQRTQQEDSAVYLCASSLVGGDNQPQHFGDGTRLSIL.

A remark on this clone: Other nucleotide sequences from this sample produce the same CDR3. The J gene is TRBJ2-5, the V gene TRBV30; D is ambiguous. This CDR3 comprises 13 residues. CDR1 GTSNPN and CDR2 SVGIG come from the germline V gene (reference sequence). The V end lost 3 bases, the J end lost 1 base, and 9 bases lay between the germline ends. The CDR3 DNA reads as TGTGCCTGGAGCCCCGGCACCCAAGAGACCCAGTACTTC. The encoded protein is CAWSPGTQETQYF.

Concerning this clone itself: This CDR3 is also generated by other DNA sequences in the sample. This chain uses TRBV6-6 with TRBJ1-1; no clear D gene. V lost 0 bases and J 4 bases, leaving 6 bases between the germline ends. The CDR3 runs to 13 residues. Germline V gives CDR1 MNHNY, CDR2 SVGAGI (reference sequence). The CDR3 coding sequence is TGTGCCAGCAGTTACTCCCGTGGCACTGAAGCTTTCTTT. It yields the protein CASSYSRGTEAFF.